These T cell receptor beta chains were read from a single sample in a study of T cells after yellow fever vaccination. TCRdb fed the 5' RACE reads into MiXCR, producing one record per CDR3 protein. The sample includes 150,000 to 200,000 distinct CDR3 sequences, over 7% seen only once; the top ten take under 40%. The sequencing used CD8+ T cells sorted from PBMCs, collected 45 days after the yellow fever booster vaccination. These receptor sequences come from a man younger than 35 who received the YFV17D yellow fever vaccine. Each CDR3 is given with its conserved first and last residue. D genes are given only for firm matches. Rows may omit the clone size; those that give it use once, few, many or a size class.

>-|TRBJ2-1|TRBV29-1|-
CSAVGTESLSEQFF
TGCAGCGCCGTGGGTACGGAAAGCTTGAGTGAGCAGTTCTTC
>-|TRBJ1-2|TRBV12-3/TRBV12-4|TRBD1
CASSRTGADYTF
TGTGCCAGCAGTCGGACAGGGGCAGACTACACCTTC
>few|TRBJ2-7|TRBV4-3|-
CASSQDGLGLQQYF
TGCGCCAGCAGCCAAGACGGCCTGGGGTTGCAGCAGTACTTC
>-|TRBJ1-1|TRBV6-5|TRBD1
CASSYSALGQPEAFF
TGTGCCAGCAGTTACTCGGCCCTGGGACAGCCTGAAGCTTTCTTT
>many|TRBJ2-1|TRBV15|TRBD2
CATSLQSGGAHEQFF
TGTGCCACCAGCCTGCAGAGCGGGGGGGCCCATGAGCAGTTCTTC
>many|TRBJ2-7|TRBV18|TRBD1
CASSPSWDSHEQYF
TGTGCCAGCTCACCAAGTTGGGACAGCCACGAGCAGTACTTC
>few|TRBJ2-3|TRBV6-6|TRBD2
CASRSSGLATDTQYF
TGTGCCAGCAGGTCCTCGGGACTAGCTACAGATACGCAGTATTTT
>few|TRBJ2-1|TRBV13|-
CASSLSLAVEQFF
TGTGCCAGCAGCCTCTCCCTAGCCGTCGAGCAGTTCTTC
>-|TRBJ1-5|TRBV18|TRBD1
CASSPATGVNQPQHF
TGTGCCAGCTCACCAGCGACAGGGGTAAATCAGCCCCAGCATTTT
>-|TRBJ1-2|TRBV12-3/TRBV12-4|-
CASSLWTDYTF
TGTGCCAGCAGTTTATGGACAGACTACACCTTC
>-|TRBJ2-3|TRBV4-1|-
CASSGPSDPVDTQYF
TGCGCCAGCAGCGGGCCTAGCGACCCCGTAGATACGCAGTATTTT
>few|TRBJ2-3|TRBV27|TRBD2
CASRREAGGATDTQYF
TGTGCCAGCAGGAGGGAAGCGGGGGGGGCCACAGATACGCAGTATTTT
>-|TRBJ2-2|TRBV7-9|-
CASSSADGELFF
TGTGCCAGCAGCTCTGCGGACGGGGAGCTGTTTTTT
>-|TRBJ2-5|TRBV7-7|-
CASSQGGLGETQYF
TGTGCCAGCAGCCAGGGGGGGTTAGGAGAGACCCAGTACTTC
>few|TRBJ2-7|TRBV6-5|-
CASGTATYEQYF
TGTGCCAGCGGTACTGCAACCTACGAGCAGTACTTC
>-|TRBJ2-5|TRBV20-1|TRBD2
CSARDEGGGARETQYF
TGCAGTGCTAGAGACGAAGGCGGGGGGGCGCGGGAGACCCAGTACTTC
>many|TRBJ1-5|TRBV20-1|TRBD1
CSASRTTGSGPQHF
TGCAGTGCTAGCCGCACGACAGGGAGTGGGCCCCAGCATTTT
>many|TRBJ1-1|TRBV7-9|-
CASSLRETEAFF
TGTGCCAGCAGCTTACGGGAAACTGAAGCTTTCTTT
>many|TRBJ2-3|TRBV4-1|-
CASSPFIRDGPDTQYF
TGCGCCAGCAGCCCCTTCATAAGGGATGGCCCAGATACGCAGTATTTT
>few|TRBJ2-7|TRBV30|-
CAWRGRSYEQYF
TGTGCCTGGAGGGGCAGGAGCTACGAGCAGTACTTC
>-|TRBJ1-6|TRBV11-1|-
CASSLGHHLSSYNSPLHF
TGTGCCAGCAGCCTTGGACACCACCTCAGCTCCTATAATTCACCCCTCCACTTT
>many|TRBJ2-2|TRBV7-6|-
CASSLAPMGGELFF
TGTGCCAGCAGCTTAGCCCCTATGGGCGGGGAGCTGTTTTTT
>few|TRBJ2-7|TRBV3-1|-
CASSQEGYGRATYEQYF
TGTGCCAGCAGCCAAGAGGGCTATGGAAGAGCTACCTACGAGCAGTACTTC
>many|TRBJ2-1|TRBV9|TRBD2
CASSVGLAGGNEQFF
TGTGCCAGCAGCGTAGGGCTAGCGGGGGGAAATGAGCAGTTCTTC
>few|TRBJ2-7|TRBV5-4|-
CASAAGGREQYF
TGTGCCTCAGCAGCCGGGGGCAGGGAGCAGTACTTC
>-|TRBJ2-1|TRBV20-1|TRBD1
CSALSYGARQGSVGNEQFF
TGCAGTGCCTTATCCTACGGAGCCAGACAGGGCTCGGTCGGAAATGAGCAGTTCTTC
>-|TRBJ2-5|TRBV12-3/TRBV12-4|-
CASTRTQGTQYF
TGTGCCAGCACCCGGACCCAAGGTACCCAGTACTTC
>-|TRBJ2-7|TRBV9|-
CASSAGQGYSYEQYF
TGTGCCAGCAGCGCGGGGCAGGGCTACTCCTACGAGCAGTACTTC
>few|TRBJ2-6|TRBV10-2|-
CASSEPGKGSGANVLTF
TGCGCCAGCAGTGAGCCGGGGAAGGGCTCTGGGGCCAACGTCCTGACTTTC
>few|TRBJ1-3|TRBV7-9|-
CASSSSPGGREGGASNTIYF
TGTGCCAGCAGCTCCTCGCCCGGGGGGCGCGAAGGAGGGGCCTCGAACACCATATATTTT
>few|TRBJ1-1|TRBV10-3|-
CAISEGFLNTEAFF
TGTGCCATCAGTGAGGGGTTTTTGAACACTGAAGCTTTCTTT
>-|TRBJ2-7|TRBV7-9|-
CASSQDPYEQYF
TGTGCCAGCAGCCAGGATCCCTACGAGCAGTACTTC
>-|TRBJ2-5|TRBV7-6|-
CASSPGWSGGAVTQYF
TGTGCCAGCAGCCCCGGGTGGTCGGGGGGCGCGGTGACCCAGTACTTC
>once|TRBJ2-7|TRBV3-1|-
CASSSRDVEQYF
TGTGCCAGCAGCTCCAGGGATGTTGAGCAGTACTTC
>few|TRBJ1-6|TRBV28|-
CASRRGSSYNSPLHF
TGTGCCAGCAGGCGCGGAAGCTCCTATAATTCACCCCTCCACTTT
>few|TRBJ2-1|TRBV28|-
CASSRRLQFF
TGTGCCAGCAGTAGGCGGTTGCAGTTCTTC
>few|TRBJ2-7|TRBV24-1|-
CATSDSTGYEQYF
TGTGCCACCAGTGATTCGACAGGTTACGAGCAGTACTTC
>-|TRBJ2-5|TRBV12-3/TRBV12-4|-
CASSSAPGLKETQYF
TGTGCCAGCAGTTCCGCCCCGGGGCTAAAAGAGACCCAGTACTTC
>few|TRBJ2-5|TRBV5-4|TRBD2
CASSSRGGRVETQYF
TGTGCCAGCAGCTCCCGGGGGGGTAGGGTGGAGACCCAGTACTTC
>-|TRBJ1-2|TRBV7-9|TRBD1
CASSFAGTGGNYGYTF
TGTGCCAGCAGCTTCGCCGGGACAGGGGGTAACTATGGCTACACCTTC
>few|TRBJ1-2|TRBV7-2|TRBD1
CASSFDREYSSYGYTF
TGTGCCAGCAGCTTTGACAGGGAGTATTCCTCCTATGGCTACACCTTC
>-|TRBJ1-1|TRBV7-9|TRBD1
CASSSRRTGKNTEAFF
TGTGCCAGCAGCTCCCGCCGGACAGGGAAGAACACTGAAGCTTTCTTT
>few|TRBJ1-1|TRBV15|-
CATRVTIGTEAFF
TGTGCCACCAGGGTGACAATAGGGACTGAAGCTTTCTTT
>-|TRBJ2-5|TRBV20-1|-
CSARDGLRAGRGTQYF
TGCAGTGCTAGAGATGGACTTCGGGCGGGAAGGGGGACCCAGTACTTC
>-|TRBJ2-1|TRBV7-9|-
CAISLPGYNEQFF
TGTGCCATCTCCCTCCCCGGTTACAATGAGCAGTTCTTC
>-|TRBJ2-5|TRBV12-2|-
CAIPFGLQETQYF
TGTGCAATCCCGTTCGGGCTCCAAGAGACCCAGTACTTC
>few|TRBJ2-2|TRBV3-2|-
CASSSLRRGPSPAGELFF
TGTGCCAGCAGCTCGTTACGGCGGGGACCCTCTCCGGCCGGGGAGCTGTTTTTT
>-|TRBJ2-3|TRBV12-3/TRBV12-4|TRBD2
CASSTTSGGPDTQYF
TGTGCCAGCAGTACGACTAGCGGGGGGCCAGATACGCAGTATTTT
>few|TRBJ2-7|TRBV6-5|-
CASSYSGAGSSIYEQYF
TGTGCCAGCAGTTACTCGGGAGCAGGAAGTTCCATCTACGAGCAGTACTTC
>-|TRBJ2-1|TRBV5-1|TRBD1
CASSAGQGANNEQFF
TGCGCCAGCAGCGCCGGACAGGGGGCCAACAATGAGCAGTTCTTC
>-|TRBJ2-2|TRBV6-5|TRBD1
CASSPIGTGLELFF
TGTGCCAGCAGTCCAATCGGGACAGGGTTGGAGCTGTTTTTT
>-|TRBJ1-2|TRBV20-1|-
CSAREGGLGGYTF
TGCAGTGCTAGGGAGGGGGGCCTTGGGGGCTACACCTTC
>-|TRBJ1-6|TRBV5-8|-
CASSRGWTELNSPLHF
TGTGCCAGCAGCCGGGGATGGACGGAACTCAATTCACCCCTCCACTTT
>few|TRBJ2-6|TRBV4-1|-
CASSRSRANVLTF
TGCGCCAGCAGCAGGTCCCGGGCCAACGTCCTGACTTTC
>few|TRBJ1-6|TRBV4-1|TRBD1
CASSQGQGMVSPLHF
TGCGCCAGCAGCCAGGGACAGGGGATGGTTTCACCCCTCCACTTT
>-|TRBJ2-1|TRBV6-5|TRBD2
CASSNLAWTSGAYNEQFF
TGTGCCAGCAGTAACCTCGCCTGGACTAGCGGGGCTTACAATGAGCAGTTCTTC
>many|TRBJ1-6|TRBV6-2/TRBV6-3|-
CASSYSVSPLHF
TGTGCCAGCAGTTACTCGGTTTCACCCCTCCACTTT
>few|TRBJ1-6|TRBV10-3|-
CAISVTDATYNSPLHF
TGTGCCATCAGTGTGACGGACGCAACGTATAATTCACCCCTCCACTTT
>many|TRBJ1-5|TRBV5-1|-
CASSPGQNQPQHF
TGCGCCAGCAGCCCCGGACAGAATCAGCCCCAGCATTTT
>-|TRBJ2-5|TRBV11-2|-
CASSTTPGGQETQYF
TGTGCCAGCAGCACGACCCCTGGGGGGCAAGAGACCCAGTACTTC